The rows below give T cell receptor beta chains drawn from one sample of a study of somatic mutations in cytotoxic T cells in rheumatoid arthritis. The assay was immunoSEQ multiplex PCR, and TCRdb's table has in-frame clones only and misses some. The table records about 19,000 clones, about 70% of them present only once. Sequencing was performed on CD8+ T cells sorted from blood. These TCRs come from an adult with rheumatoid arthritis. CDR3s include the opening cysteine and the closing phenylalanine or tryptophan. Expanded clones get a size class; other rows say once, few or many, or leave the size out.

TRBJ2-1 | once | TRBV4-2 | CASSQSTPEQFF
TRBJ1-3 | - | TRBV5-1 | CASSPRTGLSGNTIYF
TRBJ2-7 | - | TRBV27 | CASRGNKYEQYF
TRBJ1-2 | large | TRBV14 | CASSPLGATFGYTF
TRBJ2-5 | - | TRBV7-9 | CASSGSGTQYF
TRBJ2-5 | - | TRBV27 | CASSQLDTGQETQYF
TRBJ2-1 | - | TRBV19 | CASSTSGGPYNEQFF
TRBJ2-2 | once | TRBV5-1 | CASSFPPGKTNTGELFF
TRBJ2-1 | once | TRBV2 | CASGDYNEQFF
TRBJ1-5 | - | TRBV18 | CASSLGQGRNQPQHF
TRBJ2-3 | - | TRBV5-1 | CASSLGDTQYF
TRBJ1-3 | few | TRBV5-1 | CASSLKPPLLSGNTIYF
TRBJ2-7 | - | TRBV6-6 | CASSYSSESEQYF
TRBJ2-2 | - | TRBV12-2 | CASRCLRSTGELFF
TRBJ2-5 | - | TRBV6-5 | CASSYVGTGETQYF
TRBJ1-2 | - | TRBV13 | CASSTPGDYGYTF
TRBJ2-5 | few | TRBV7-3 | CASSLTGGAETQYF
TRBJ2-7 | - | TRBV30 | CAWSPPLGAYEQYF
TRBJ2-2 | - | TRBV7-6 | CASSSPGQGPDTGELFF
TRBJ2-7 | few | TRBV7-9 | CASSLTTGLYEQYF